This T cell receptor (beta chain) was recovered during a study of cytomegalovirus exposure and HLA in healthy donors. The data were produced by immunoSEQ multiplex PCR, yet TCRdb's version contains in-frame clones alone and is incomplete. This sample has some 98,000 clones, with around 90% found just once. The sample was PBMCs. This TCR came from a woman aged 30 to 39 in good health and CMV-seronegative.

In DNA form, the CDR3 reads TGTGCCACCAGCAGAGATACAGCTTCCGAGCAGTACTTC. Translating gives CATSRDTASEQYF. V usage is TRBV15 and J usage is TRBJ2-7; no reliable D call. This CDR3 has 13 residues. V gave up 0 bases and J gave up 6 bases, with 9 bases separating them. Per germline, CDR1 LNHNV and CDR2 YYDKDF (reference sequence).